This record concerns one T cell receptor beta chain sequence. Its antigen is unknown. No quality values exist for individual bases; no much larger clone is one base distant. Enrolling through a virtual design, the prospective study's participants ranged in age from roughly 18 to 89 years and lived across roughly 23 United States geographic areas. To assign participants to cohorts, the prospective study relied on clinical history that participants themselves reported in a screening survey and a study questionnaire. For ImmuneRACE Cohort 3, a participant was defined as recovered based on two consecutive negative NP/OP PCR tests, clearance by a healthcare professional, or resolution of symptoms. Each participant in the prospective study had whole blood, serum and a nasopharyngeal or oropharyngeal swab collected by mobile phlebotomists. Additional blood draws and questionnaires over a 2-month period could optionally be provided by prospective study participants. Before DNA extraction, prospective study blood samples were shipped either frozen or at room temperature.

TCRbeta CDR3 regions were amplified from genomic DNA by means of the immunoSEQ Assay, a bias-controlled multiplex PCR. The published analysis was carried out like this. Nucleated cell counts per sample were estimated from amplification of reference gene primers within the assay. To quantify the absolute abundance of each unique TCRbeta CDR3 rearrangement, sequence reads were collapsed and filtered. Productive Simpson clonality was computed per sample as the square root of Simpson's diversity index over productive rearrangements. TCRdb re-hosts the immuneACCESS table, in-frame sequences only. Its copies lack some clones; in the studies checked, an unresolved V gene accounts for under half of them, and the cause for the rest is not known. The D gene and trimming were derived from the DNA, and the V and J assignments and clone size from that table. Across this sample there are about 430,000 clones, with around 91% seen only once. Around 1.1% of the sample lies in the top ten.

This sample is part of a study of blood T cell repertoires in COVID-19 (dated by TCRdb to the early 2020s). Study-wide context: Samples covering the acute and convalescent phases of COVID-19 were provided by collaborators in the United States, Italy and Spain. The repertoires were made available in a free public database intended to serve as a resource for research on the immune response to SARS-CoV-2. Samples came from the ongoing ImmuneRACE study (first 160 participants) plus 1,254 subjects from 6 global collaborators. Deeply sampled blood TCRbeta repertoires from subjects exposed to, actively infected with, or recovered from COVID-19 were included in the dataset. Where available, HLA class I and class II types were taken from metadata supplied by the sample provider and were not determined by assay-based typing. The prospective study material was composed of cDNA or gDNA derived from T cells, B-cell-depleted T cells, or PBMCs. Nearly every sample came with metadata listing a de-identified subject ID, COVID-19 status, age in years and sex.

The germline V gene (reference sequence) supplies CDR1 LNHDA and CDR2 SQIVND. The CDR3 numbers 15 residues from cysteine through phenylalanine. This entry keeps only the CDR3 DNA: 45 bases, framed from base 1. V trim: 7 bases; J trim: 7 bases; unmatched bases: 13. General conclusions and limits of the study: The quantity of clinical and demographic metadata differed by source and by participant and was supplied without curation.

The rearrangement joined TRBV19 to TRBJ1-5, with 7 junctional bases fitting TRBD1. The TCR originated in a man under 40 who had recovered from COVID-19. Sequencing was carried out using PBMCs or T cells enriched from blood (not recorded which). DNA sequence: TGTGCCAGTATCGCGAGAGGGGGCGCAGGACAGCCCCAGCATTTT. Translated, it gives CASIARGGAGQPQHF.